This TCR beta chain originates from a study of T cells in Graves' hyperthyroidism and ophthalmopathy. Study context: Peripheral blood draws took place at initial diagnosis, ahead of any treatment.

Amplified TCR beta CDR3 regions came from RNA transcripts. HTBI primers were the set used in a first-round RT-PCR of the TCR CDR3. TCRdb fed the multiplex PCR reads into MiXCR, producing one record per CDR3 protein. The table lists more than 300,000 distinct CDR3 sequences, approximately 15% of them singletons. An absence of ophthalmopathy progression within 18 months meant stable Graves' hyperthyroidism. Those with hyperthyroidism were 18 to 65 years old, newly diagnosed, and ill for under 2 months. Diagnosis rested on symptoms, serum thyroxine and TRAb, thyroid ultrasound, and orbital computed tomography. The CDR3 totals 14 residues. Germline lookup yields CDR1 SQVTM and CDR2 ANQGSEA. Trimming shortened V by 3 bases and J by 5 bases, and 16 bases separated the two germline ends.

This clonotype was sampled from a woman aged 25 to 39 with Graves' hyperthyroidism. Sequenced sample: blood. The chain uses TRBV29-1 and TRBJ1-1; possible D gene TRBD1, 6 bases. This CDR3 reads CSVDRGGGRTEAFF. The CDR3 nucleotides read TGCAGCGTTGATAGAGGGGGAGGAAGGACTGAAGCTTTCTTT. The complete variable domain, with remaining parts taken from reference TRBV29-1 and TRBJ1-1, reads SAVISQKPSRDICQRGTSLTIQCQVDSQVTMMFWYRQQPGQSLTLIATANQGSEATYESGFVIDKFPISRPNLTFSTLTVSNMSPEDSSIYLCSVDRGGGRTEAFFGQGTRLTVV.